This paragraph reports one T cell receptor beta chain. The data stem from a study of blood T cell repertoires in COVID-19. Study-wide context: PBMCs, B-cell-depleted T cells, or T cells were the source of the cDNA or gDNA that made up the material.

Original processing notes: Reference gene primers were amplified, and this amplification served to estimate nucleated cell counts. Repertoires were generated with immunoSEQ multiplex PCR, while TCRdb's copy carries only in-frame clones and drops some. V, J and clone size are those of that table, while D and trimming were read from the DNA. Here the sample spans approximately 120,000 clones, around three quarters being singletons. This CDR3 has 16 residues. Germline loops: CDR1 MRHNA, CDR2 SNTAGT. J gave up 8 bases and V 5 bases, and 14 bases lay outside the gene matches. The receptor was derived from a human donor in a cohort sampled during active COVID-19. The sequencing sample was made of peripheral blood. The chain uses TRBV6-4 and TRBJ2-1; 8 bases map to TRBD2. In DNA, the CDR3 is TGTGCCAGCAGTCCCGACCTAAGCGGGGGAGGGGATGAGCAGTTCTTC. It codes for CASSPDLSGGGDEQFF.